These 30 T cell receptor beta chains were all obtained from the same sample, sequenced in a study of cytomegalovirus exposure and HLA in healthy donors. Vbeta (60) and Jbeta (13) primers were used in the PCR. Using immunoSEQ multiplex PCR, the repertoire was profiled, and TCRdb retains in-frame clones only, with some absent. Of around 200,000 clones in the sample, around 79% are singletons; the top ten hold around 4.3%. Sequencing was performed on PBMCs. These receptors were collected from a woman younger than 45 in good health and CMV-seropositive.

The rearrangement joins TRBV30 to TRBJ2-7; D call uncertain. V was trimmed by 2 bases and J by 6 bases, leaving 11 bases between them. CDR3 length equals 12 residues. Germline lookup yields CDR1 GTSNPN and CDR2 SVGIG (reference sequence). CDR3 bases: TGTGCCTGGAGTTGGTTGTCGGGCGAGCAGTACTTC. Protein sequence: CAWSWLSGEQYF.

J is TRBJ1-2 and V is TRBV29-1; weak D call: TRBD1 (5 bases). The CDR3 has 15 amino acids. Trimming took 7 bases from V and 0 from J, leaving 18 bases between them. Germline-derived CDR1 and CDR2 are SQVTM and ANQGSEA. CDR3 loop: CSAGGSLVSNYGYTF. The CDR3 DNA reads TGCAGCGCCGGGGGGTCTCTGGTTTCTAACTATGGCTACACCTTC. Based on the CDR3 plus reference TRBV29-1 and TRBJ1-2, the full variable domain is SAVISQKPSRDICQRGTSLTIQCQVDSQVTMMFWYRQQPGQSLTLIATANQGSEATYESGFVIDKFPISRPNLTFSTLTVSNMSPEDSSIYLCSAGGSLVSNYGYTFGSGTRLTVV.

The rearrangement joins TRBV7-6 to TRBJ2-7, with D possibly matching TRBD2 (6 bases). The CDR3 totals 15 residues. Deletions cut 0 bases from V and 6 bases from J, with 15 bases between. Germline V gene sequence: CDR1 SGHVS, CDR2 FNYEAQ. The CDR3 DNA reads as TGTGCCAGCAGCTTAGCTAAAAACCGGGAGCTCGAGCAGTACTTC. It translates to CASSLAKNRELEQYF. The full variable domain, its missing parts supplied by reference TRBV7-6 and TRBJ2-7, is GAGVSQSPRYKVTKRGQDVALRCDPISGHVSLYWYRQALGQGPEFLTYFNYEAQQDKSGLPNDRFSAERPEGSISTLTIQRTEQRDSAMYRCASSLAKNRELEQYFGPGTRLTVT.

The V gene is TRBV6-6, the J gene TRBJ2-7; a weak D match, TRBD2 (6 bases). Deletions cut 3 bases from V and 6 bases from J, with 15 bases between. CDR1 is MNHNY, CDR2 SVGAGI, per germline (reference sequence). CDR3 length: 14 amino acids. The CDR3 protein is CASSYYNSEGEQYF. The DNA for the CDR3 is TGTGCCAGCAGTTATTATAATTCGGAGGGCGAGCAGTACTTC.

This chain joins TRBV19 and TRBJ2-2, with D perhaps matching TRBD2 (7 bases). Germline V gives CDR1 LNHDA, CDR2 SQIVND (reference sequence). This CDR3 spans 15 amino acids. Trimming cost V 9 bases and J 8 bases, with 22 bases left between them. The CDR3: CASGGGAGSPGELFF. The CDR3 coding sequence is TGTGCCAGCGGTGGGGGGGCCGGCTCCCCTGGGGAGCTGTTTTTT.

This clone was detected a few times. This sequence joins TRBV15 and TRBJ1-2, with TRBD1 matching over 7 bases. The CDR3 length is 15 residues. Germline CDR1 is LNHNV and CDR2 is YYDKDF (reference sequence). The V and J ends lost 5 bases and 7 bases, in that order; junction bases with no gene match: 13. The CDR3 loop reads CATSPWRAQGGGYTF. Written as DNA, the CDR3 is TGTGCCACCAGCCCATGGAGGGCCCAGGGGGGTGGCTACACCTTC.

The count of this clone is one. The rearrangement joins TRBV7-8 to TRBJ2-4; 9 bases line up with TRBD2. CDR1 SGHVS and CDR2 FQNEAQ come from the germline V gene. With 3 bases clipped from V and 0 bases from J, the junction kept 12 bases outside the gene matches. The CDR3 loop spans 19 amino acids. The DNA of the CDR3 is TGTGCCAGCAGCTTTACATGGCGGGGGGGGCTTAGAGCCAAAAACATTCAGTACTTC. It encodes CASSFTWRGGLRAKNIQYF.

V gene TRBV11-2 combines with J gene TRBJ2-2; D is undetermined. Germline-derived CDR1 and CDR2 are SGHAT and FQNNGV. V dropped 1 base and J dropped 6 bases, with 6 bases sitting between them. The CDR3 extends over 13 amino acids. The CDR3 sequence is CASSLGQAGELFF. The CDR3 DNA follows: TGTGCCAGCAGCTTAGGTCAGGCCGGGGAGCTGTTTTTT.

V usage is TRBV4-2 and J usage is TRBJ1-2; 11 positions agree with TRBD1. Germline CDR1 reads LGHNA; CDR2 reads YNFKEQ. The CDR3 runs to 19 residues. Trimming removed 0 bases from V and 4 bases from J; junction bases left unmatched: 13. CDR3 sequence reads: CASSQDLVGQGGIRYGYTF. In nucleotides, the CDR3 is TGTGCCAGCAGCCAAGATTTAGTGGGACAGGGGGGGATTCGCTATGGCTACACCTTC.

The CDR3 loop reads CASNGEGLPYNEQFF. Here the CDR3 DNA reads TGTGCCAGCAATGGGGAGGGGCTTCCCTACAATGAGCAGTTCTTC. The genes are TRBV13 and TRBJ2-1; 7 bases agree with TRBD2. CDR3 length: 15 residues. From germline, CDR1 is PRHDT and CDR2 FYEKMQ (reference sequence). With V trimmed by 7 bases and J by 2 bases, 8 bases remained unmatched. The entire variable domain, with the rest obtained from reference TRBV13 and TRBJ2-1, is as follows: AAGVIQSPRHLIKEKRETATLKCYPIPRHDTVYWYQQGPGQDPQFLISFYEKMQSDKGSIPDRFSAQQFSDYHSELNMSSLELGDSALYFCASNGEGLPYNEQFFGPGTRLTVL.

The CDR3 sequence is CASSQGQGASYEQYF. As DNA, the CDR3 is TGCGCCAGCAGCCAAGGGCAGGGGGCATCCTACGAGCAGTACTTC. This rearrangement joins TRBV4-1 to TRBJ2-7; 8 bases line up with TRBD1. The CDR3 spans 15 residues. In germline, CDR1 is MGHRA, CDR2 YSYEKL. Germline trimming cut 1 base from V and 1 base from J; bases unmatched to any gene: 3.

This clone was seen a handful of times. This chain uses TRBV12-5 with TRBJ1-2; D gene unclear. CDR1 LGHNT and CDR2 FRNRAP come from the germline V gene. This CDR3 has 13 residues. V was shortened by 2 bases and J by 6 bases, with 10 bases between the two germline ends. Here the CDR3 DNA reads TGTGCTAGTGGTTTGTGGCAAAGTAATGGCTACACCTTC. Translation: CASGLWQSNGYTF. Variable domain in full (rest from reference TRBV12-5 and TRBJ1-2): DARVTQTPRHKVTEMGQEVTMRCQPILGHNTVFWYRQTMMQGLELLAYFRNRAPLDDSGMPKDRFSAEMPDATLATLKIQPSEPRDSAVYFCASGLWQSNGYTFGSGTRLTVV.

The CDR3 nucleotides read TGTGCCAGCAGCATTTCGGGGTTCCAGGAGACCCAGTACTTC. Protein sequence: CASSISGFQETQYF. The rearrangement uses TRBV9 and TRBJ2-5; D possibly corresponds to TRBD2 (5 bases). The CDR3 covers 14 residues. The germline V and J ends were trimmed by 4 bases and 5 bases, with 15 bases remaining between them. Germline V gene lookup returns CDR1 SGDLS and CDR2 YYNGEE.

The chain combines TRBV5-6 with TRBJ1-1, with TRBD1 identical over 7 bases. The ends lost 6 bases at V and 8 bases at J; junction bases unmatched: 13. In germline, CDR1 is SGHDT, CDR2 YYEEEE. The CDR3 runs to 14 residues. The CDR3 here is CASTLRTGGGEAFF. The CDR3 bases are TGTGCCAGCACCCTCCGGACAGGCGGAGGAGAAGCTTTCTTT.

The V gene is TRBV5-1, the J gene TRBJ1-6, with 7 bases matching TRBD1. V lost 1 base, J lost 8 bases, and 6 bases stayed unmatched. The germline V gene encodes CDR1 SGHRS and CDR2 YFSETQ. The CDR3 is made up of 15 amino acids. This chain's CDR3 is CASSLSGQVYSPLHF. CDR3 sequence (DNA): TGCGCCAGCAGCTTGTCCGGACAGGTCTATTCACCCCTCCACTTT.

This clone was observed a few times. The chain uses TRBV11-2 and TRBJ1-4, with a weak D call TRBD1 (5 bases). Trimming took off 5 bases at V and 5 bases at J, with 12 bases between the two ends. From germline, CDR1 is SGHAT and CDR2 FQNNGV. The CDR3 spans 14 residues. CDR3 nucleotides: TGTGCCAGCAGCCTCTCAGGGTTCAATGAAAAACTGTTTTTT. It specifies CASSLSGFNEKLFF.

The chain recombines TRBV4-1 with TRBJ2-2; maybe TRBD1 (5 bases). The V end was cut by 3 bases, the J end by 2 bases, with 22 bases between. The CDR3 has 19 residues. Germline-derived CDR1 and CDR2 are MGHRA and YSYEKL. The CDR3 is CASSHSYVRVRINTGELFF. The CDR3 DNA is TGCGCCAGCAGCCATAGCTACGTCAGGGTCAGGATTAACACCGGGGAGCTGTTTTTT.

The chain couples TRBV2 to TRBJ2-7; 7 bases match TRBD1. CDR1 is SNHLY and CDR2 is FYNNEI in the germline V gene. V shed 6 bases and J 1 base; nucleotides not matched to a gene: 0. The CDR3 length is 12 residues. The CDR3 region is CASRGQSYEQYF. The CDR3 nucleotides are TGTGCCAGCAGGGGACAGTCCTACGAGCAGTACTTC.

This rearrangement joins TRBV11-3 to TRBJ2-1, with 9 positions matching TRBD1. Germline loops: CDR1 SGHNT, CDR2 YENEEA. The V segment lost 5 bases and the J segment 8 bases; nucleotides outside the gene matches: 7. The CDR3 contains 14 residues. The CDR3 DNA follows: TGTGCCAGCAGCCCTTGGACAGGGGAGGATGAGCAGTTCTTC. It specifies CASSPWTGEDEQFF.

The V gene is TRBV5-5, the J gene TRBJ1-6; D unclear. Germline V lookup: CDR1 SGHKS, CDR2 YYEKEE (reference sequence). The CDR3 is 16 residues long. V dropped 0 bases and J dropped 7 bases, with 14 bases sitting between them. CDR3 sequence reads: CASSLDWQRENSPLHF. As DNA, the CDR3 is TGTGCCAGCAGCTTGGATTGGCAGAGGGAGAATTCACCCCTCCACTTT.

The J gene is TRBJ2-7, the V gene TRBV25-1; 7 nucleotides agree with TRBD2. The CDR3 spans 15 residues. Unmatched junction bases numbered 9, after V lost 5 bases and J lost 2 bases. Germline V gene data show CDR1 as MGHDK and CDR2 as SYGVNS. CDR3 region: CASSPLGGGPYEQYF. Written as DNA, the CDR3 is TGTGCCAGCAGTCCCCTGGGCGGGGGTCCCTACGAGCAGTACTTC.

The chain recombines TRBV10-3 with TRBJ2-7; maybe TRBD1 (6 bases). The CDR3 extends over 14 amino acids. Germline V lookup: CDR1 ENHRY, CDR2 SYGVKD. The V end lost 0 bases, the J end lost 4 bases, and 10 bases lay between the germline ends. The CDR3 DNA sequence: TGTGCCATCAGTGAGTCTCAAAGGGGGTACGAGCAGTACTTC. Translation gives CAISESQRGYEQYF.

The chain is built from TRBV5-6 and TRBJ2-1; a possible D gene is TRBD2 (6 bases). CDR1 and CDR2 from the germline V gene are SGHDT and YYEEEE. The V gene lost 3 bases and the J gene lost 5 bases, with 6 bases spanning the gap. CDR3 size: 12 residues. DNA of the CDR3: TGTGCCAGCAGCTGGGGGGACAATGAGCAGTTCTTC. This translates into CASSWGDNEQFF.

V and J are TRBV7-8 and TRBJ2-7; 8 bases match TRBD1. Germline loops: CDR1 SGHVS, CDR2 FQNEAQ. Trimming removed 6 bases from V and 0 bases from J; junction bases left unmatched: 7. CDR3 size: 15 residues. The CDR3 nucleotides read TGTGCCAGCAGAGTAGGACAGGGCCCCTCCTACGAGCAGTACTTC. Protein: CASRVGQGPSYEQYF.

This chain joins TRBV21-1 and TRBJ2-1; no check of the table's D call, TRBD2, against the DNA was made. TRBV21-1 is shown as a pseudogene. The CDR3 contains 23 residues. The CDR3 DNA is TGTGCCAGCAGCATTCCGGGACAGAATACCGGGACTAGCGGGGGGATCTCCTACAATGAGCAGTTCTTC. It codes for CASSIPGQNTGTSGGISYNEQFF.

The chain has TRBV27 and TRBJ2-7, with D perhaps matching TRBD1 (5 bases). Trimming removed 7 bases from V and 3 bases from J, with 7 bases in between. The length of the CDR3 is 11 residues. Germline V gene sequence: CDR1 MNHEY, CDR2 SMNVEV (reference sequence). The CDR3: CASIQGYEQYF. The CDR3 DNA reads as TGTGCCAGCATCCAGGGCTACGAGCAGTACTTC.

The V call is TRBV27, the J call TRBJ2-7; 7 bases are a match to TRBD1. V lost 8 bases, J lost 2 bases, and 12 bases stayed unmatched. The CDR3 length is 15 residues. Germline V gene data show CDR1 as MNHEY and CDR2 as SMNVEV (reference sequence). CDR3 DNA sequence: TGTGCCAGCGGTGTATTGCCGGGACAGCCCTACGAGCAGTACTTC. Protein product: CASGVLPGQPYEQYF.

The chain employs TRBV6-5 and TRBJ2-5, with D perhaps TRBD2 (6 bases). The V and J ends lost 11 bases and 5 bases respectively, with 18 bases between them. The CDR3 sequence is 13 residues long. Germline assignment: CDR1 MNHEY and CDR2 SVGAGI. The CDR3 DNA reads TGTGCCTCGGGGCGGGGACCTGGGGAGACCCAGTACTTC. Protein: CASGRGPGETQYF.

The chain uses TRBV4-3 and TRBJ1-4; 7 nucleotides match TRBD1. Looked up from germline, CDR1 is LGHNA and CDR2 is YSLEER. This CDR3 has 14 residues. V dropped 0 bases and J dropped 5; count of bases not matched to a gene: 0. The CDR3, as DNA: TGCGCCAGCAGCCAAGACAGGGGGAATGAAAAACTGTTTTTT. Translating gives CASSQDRGNEKLFF.

The chain employs TRBV27 and TRBJ1-2; a possible D gene is TRBD1 (5 bases). Germline lookup yields CDR1 MNHEY and CDR2 SMNVEV (reference sequence). With 0 bases removed from V and 5 bases from J, the gap between germline ends came to 10 bases. This CDR3 contains 14 residues. The CDR3 spells CASSLSGQIYGYTF. Written as DNA, the CDR3 is TGTGCCAGCAGTTTATCGGGGCAGATATATGGCTACACCTTC.